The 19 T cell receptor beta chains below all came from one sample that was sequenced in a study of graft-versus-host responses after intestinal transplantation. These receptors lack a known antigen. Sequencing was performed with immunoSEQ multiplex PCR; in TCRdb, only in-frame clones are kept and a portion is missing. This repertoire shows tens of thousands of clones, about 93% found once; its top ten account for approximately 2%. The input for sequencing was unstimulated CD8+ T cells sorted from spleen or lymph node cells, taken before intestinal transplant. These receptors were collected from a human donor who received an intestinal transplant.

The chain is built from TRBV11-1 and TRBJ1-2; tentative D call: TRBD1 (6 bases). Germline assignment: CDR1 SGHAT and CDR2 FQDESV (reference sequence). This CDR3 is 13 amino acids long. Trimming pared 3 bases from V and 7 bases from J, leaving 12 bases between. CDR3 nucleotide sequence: TGTGCCAGCAGCTTTAGCCAGGGGTTTGGCTACACCTTC. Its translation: CASSFSQGFGYTF.

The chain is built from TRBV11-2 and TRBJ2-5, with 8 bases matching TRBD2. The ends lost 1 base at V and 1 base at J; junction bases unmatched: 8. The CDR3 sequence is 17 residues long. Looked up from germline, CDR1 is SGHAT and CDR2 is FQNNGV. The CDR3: CASSLGLGGGSQETQYF. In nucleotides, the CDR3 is TGTGCCAGCAGCTTAGGCCTTGGCGGGGGGAGCCAAGAGACCCAGTACTTC.

The CDR3 loop is CASSKGLAGADTQYF. CDR3 coding DNA: TGTGCCAGCAGCAAGGGACTAGCGGGGGCAGATACGCAGTATTTT. This chain links TRBV5-4 with TRBJ2-3, with TRBD2 matching 14 bases. This CDR3 has 15 residues. The J segment lost 4 bases and the V segment lost 4 bases, leaving 2 bases of the junction unmatched. The V gene's germline CDR1 is SGHNT and CDR2 YYREEE (reference sequence).

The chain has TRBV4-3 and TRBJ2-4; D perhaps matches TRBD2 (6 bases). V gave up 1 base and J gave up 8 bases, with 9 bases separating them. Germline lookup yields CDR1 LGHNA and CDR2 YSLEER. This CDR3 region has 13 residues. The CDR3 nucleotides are TGCGCCAGCAGCCAAGTGTTAGCGGACATTCAGTACTTC. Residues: CASSQVLADIQYF.

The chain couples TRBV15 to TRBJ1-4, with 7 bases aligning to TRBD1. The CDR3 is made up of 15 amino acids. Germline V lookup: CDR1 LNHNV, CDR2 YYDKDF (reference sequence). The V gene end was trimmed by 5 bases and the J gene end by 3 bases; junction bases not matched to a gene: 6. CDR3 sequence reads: CATSDRTGANEKLFF. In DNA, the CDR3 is TGTGCCACCAGCGATCGGACAGGAGCTAATGAAAAACTGTTTTTT.

CDR3: CASSQTPQGAADTQYF. DNA for the CDR3: TGCGCCAGCAGCCAAACTCCACAGGGGGCCGCAGATACGCAGTATTTT. This chain links TRBV4-1 with TRBJ2-3; 9 bases are a match to TRBD1. Germline loops: CDR1 MGHRA, CDR2 YSYEKL. Losses at the gene ends were 2 bases for V and 4 bases for J; bases not matched to a gene: 7. CDR3 length: 16 amino acids.

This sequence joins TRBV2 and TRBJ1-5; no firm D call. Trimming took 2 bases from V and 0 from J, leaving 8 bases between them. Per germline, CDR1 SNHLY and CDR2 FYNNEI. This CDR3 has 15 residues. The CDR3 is CASSETGNSNQPQHF. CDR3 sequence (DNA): TGTGCCAGCAGTGAAACGGGAAATAGCAATCAGCCCCAGCATTTT.

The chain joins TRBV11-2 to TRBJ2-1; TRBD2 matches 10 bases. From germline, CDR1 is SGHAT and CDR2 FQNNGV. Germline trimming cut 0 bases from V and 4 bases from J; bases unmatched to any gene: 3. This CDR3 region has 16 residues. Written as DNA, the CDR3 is TGTGCCAGCAGCTTAGACCTAGCGGGGGCTTACAATGAGCAGTTCTTC. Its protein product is CASSLDLAGAYNEQFF.

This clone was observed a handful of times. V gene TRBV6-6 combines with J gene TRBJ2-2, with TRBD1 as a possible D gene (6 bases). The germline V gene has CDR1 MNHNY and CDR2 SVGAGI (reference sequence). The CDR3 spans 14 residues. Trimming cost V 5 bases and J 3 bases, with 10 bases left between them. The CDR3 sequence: CASSPRQDTGELFF. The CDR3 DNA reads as TGTGCCAGCAGTCCCCGACAGGACACCGGGGAGCTGTTTTTT.

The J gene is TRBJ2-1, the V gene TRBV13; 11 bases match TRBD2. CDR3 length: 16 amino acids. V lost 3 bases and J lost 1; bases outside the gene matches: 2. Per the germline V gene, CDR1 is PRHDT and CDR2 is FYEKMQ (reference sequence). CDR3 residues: CASSFSGGASYNEQFF. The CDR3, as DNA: TGTGCCAGCAGCTTTAGCGGGGGGGCATCCTACAATGAGCAGTTCTTC. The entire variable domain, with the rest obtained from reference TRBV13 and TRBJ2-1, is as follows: AAGVIQSPRHLIKEKRETATLKCYPIPRHDTVYWYQQGPGQDPQFLISFYEKMQSDKGSIPDRFSAQQFSDYHSELNMSSLELGDSALYFCASSFSGGASYNEQFFGPGTRLTVL.

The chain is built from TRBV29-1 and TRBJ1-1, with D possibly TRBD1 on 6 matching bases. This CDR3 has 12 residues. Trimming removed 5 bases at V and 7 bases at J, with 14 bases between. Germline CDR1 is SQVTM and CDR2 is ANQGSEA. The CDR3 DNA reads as TGCAGCGTTTTTCAGGGGAACGGTGAAGCTTTCTTT. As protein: CSVFQGNGEAFF. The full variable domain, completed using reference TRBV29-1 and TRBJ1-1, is SAVISQKPSRDICQRGTSLTIQCQVDSQVTMMFWYRQQPGQSLTLIATANQGSEATYESGFVIDKFPISRPNLTFSTLTVSNMSPEDSSIYLCSVFQGNGEAFFGQGTRLTVV.

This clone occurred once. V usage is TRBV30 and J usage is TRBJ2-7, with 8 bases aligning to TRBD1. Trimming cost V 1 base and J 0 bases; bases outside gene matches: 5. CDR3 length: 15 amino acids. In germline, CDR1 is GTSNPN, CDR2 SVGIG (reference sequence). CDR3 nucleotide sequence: TGTGCCTGGAGTGCCGGGACAGGCCTCTCCTACGAGCAGTACTTC. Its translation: CAWSAGTGLSYEQYF. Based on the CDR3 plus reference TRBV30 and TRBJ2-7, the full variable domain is SQTIHQWPATLVQPVGSPLSLECTVEGTSNPNLYWYRQAAGRGLQLLFYSVGIGQISSEVPQNLSASRPQDRQFILSSKKLLLSDSGFYLCAWSAGTGLSYEQYFGPGTRLTVT.

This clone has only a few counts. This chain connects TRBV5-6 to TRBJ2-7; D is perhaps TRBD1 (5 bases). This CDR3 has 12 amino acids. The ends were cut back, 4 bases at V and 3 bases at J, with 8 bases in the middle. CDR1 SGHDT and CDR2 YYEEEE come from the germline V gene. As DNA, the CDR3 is TGTGCCAGCAGCACCGACAGCTACGAGCAGTACTTC. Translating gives CASSTDSYEQYF.

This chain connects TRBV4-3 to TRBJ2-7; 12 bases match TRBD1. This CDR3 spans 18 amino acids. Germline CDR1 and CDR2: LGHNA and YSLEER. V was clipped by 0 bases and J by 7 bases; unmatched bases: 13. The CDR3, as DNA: TGCGCCAGCAGCCAAGATTCGAGCGGGACAGGGGGCAGTTTGGAGCAGTACTTC. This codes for CASSQDSSGTGGSLEQYF.

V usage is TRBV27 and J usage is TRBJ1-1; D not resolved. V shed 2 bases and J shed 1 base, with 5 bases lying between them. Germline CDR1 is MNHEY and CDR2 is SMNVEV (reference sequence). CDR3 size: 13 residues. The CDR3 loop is CASSLIENTEAFF. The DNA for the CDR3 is TGTGCCAGCAGTTTAATAGAGAACACTGAAGCTTTCTTT.

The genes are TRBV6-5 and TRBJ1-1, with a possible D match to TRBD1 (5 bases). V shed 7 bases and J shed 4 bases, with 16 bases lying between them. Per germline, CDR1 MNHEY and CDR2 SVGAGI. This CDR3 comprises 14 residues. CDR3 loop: CASIEDSWATEAFF. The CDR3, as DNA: TGTGCCAGCATCGAAGACAGCTGGGCCACTGAAGCTTTCTTT.

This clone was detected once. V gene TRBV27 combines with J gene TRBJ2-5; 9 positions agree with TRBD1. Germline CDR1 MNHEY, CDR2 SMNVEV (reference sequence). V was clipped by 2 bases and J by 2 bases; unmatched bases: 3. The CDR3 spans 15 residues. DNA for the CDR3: TGTGCCAGCAGTTTAGGGACAGGGTTACAAGAGACCCAGTACTTC. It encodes CASSLGTGLQETQYF.

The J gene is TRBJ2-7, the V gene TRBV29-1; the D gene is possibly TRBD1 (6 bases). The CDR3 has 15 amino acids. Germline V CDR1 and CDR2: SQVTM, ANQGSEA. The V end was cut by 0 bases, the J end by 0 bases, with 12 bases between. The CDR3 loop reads CSVEDPTGASYEQYF. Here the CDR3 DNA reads TGCAGCGTTGAAGACCCGACAGGAGCCTCCTACGAGCAGTACTTC.

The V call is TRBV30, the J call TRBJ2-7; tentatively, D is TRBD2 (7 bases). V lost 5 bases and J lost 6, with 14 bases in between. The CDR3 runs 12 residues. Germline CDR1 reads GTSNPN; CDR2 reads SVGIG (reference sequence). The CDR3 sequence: CAWYGGLGEQYF. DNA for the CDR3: TGTGCCTGGTACGGGGGGCTGGGCGAGCAGTACTTC.